These 21 T cell receptor beta chains were all obtained from the same sample, sequenced in a study of blood T cell repertoires in COVID-19. Profiled with immunoSEQ multiplex PCR; TCRdb holds only in-frame clones, not every one. This table holds 320,000 or so clones, about 90% found once. What was sequenced was PBMCs or T cells enriched from blood (not recorded which). These TCRs come from a man aged 25-40 years who had recovered from COVID-19.

This chain uses TRBV5-4 with TRBJ1-3; D call uncertain. CDR3 length equals 15 residues. The germline V gene encodes CDR1 SGHNT and CDR2 YYREEE (reference sequence). V was shortened by 2 bases and J by 0 bases, with 9 bases between the two germline ends. The chain's CDR3 is CASSFPGSSGNTIYF. The CDR3 DNA follows: TGTGCCAGCAGCTTCCCCGGGTCCTCTGGAAACACCATATATTTT.

The J gene is TRBJ2-7, the V gene TRBV7-9; the D gene is possibly TRBD1 (6 bases). V lost 5 bases and J 5 bases, leaving 16 bases between the germline ends. This CDR3 is built from 14 residues. Germline assignment: CDR1 SEHNR and CDR2 FQNEAQ (reference sequence). Written as DNA, the CDR3 is TGTGCCAGCAGCCCCGGAGCGCAGGGGAACGAGCAGTACTTC. Amino acids: CASSPGAQGNEQYF. Full variable domain (missing parts from reference TRBV7-9 and TRBJ2-7): DTGVSQNPRHKITKRGQNVTFRCDPISEHNRLYWYRQTLGQGPEFLTYFQNEAQLEKSRLLSDRFSAERPKGSFSTLEIQRTEQGDSAMYLCASSPGAQGNEQYFGPGTRLTVT.

The V call is TRBV7-3, the J call TRBJ2-1, with TRBD2 matching 9 bases. There are 15 residues in the CDR3. J was trimmed by 6 bases and V by 2 bases; bases with no gene match: 5. Per the germline V gene, CDR1 is SGHTA and CDR2 is FQGTGA. DNA for the CDR3: TGTGCCAGCAGCTTATTGGCGGGGGGGCTCAATGAGCAGTTCTTC. Its translation is CASSLLAGGLNEQFF.

The CDR3 sequence is CASSLSEGQARDGYTF. CDR3 DNA: TGTGCCAGCAGTTTATCCGAGGGACAGGCTCGTGATGGCTACACCTTC. The chain recombines TRBV28 with TRBJ1-2; 8 bases line up with TRBD1. This CDR3 region has 16 residues. V lost 1 base and J lost 6; bases outside the gene matches: 10. Germline CDR1 and CDR2: MDHEN and SYDVKM.

This chain links TRBV5-8 with TRBJ2-7; 7 bases match TRBD1. V shed 4 bases and J 3 bases; nucleotides not matched to a gene: 19. The CDR3 runs to 18 residues. From germline, CDR1 is SGHTS and CDR2 YDEGEE. The CDR3 DNA reads as TGTGCCAGCAGCCCGGCAATAACAGGGGCCCTAAACCTCTACGAGCAGTACTTC. This gives the protein CASSPAITGALNLYEQYF.

The chain links TRBV30 to TRBJ1-1; 9 bases are shared with TRBD1. There are 13 residues in the CDR3. V trimming: 5 bases; J trimming: 6 bases; junction bases outside the gene matches: 7. Germline lookup yields CDR1 GTSNPN and CDR2 SVGIG (reference sequence). The CDR3 bases are TGTGCCTGGTCGAGGGACAGGGTTTCTGAAGCTTTCTTT. This sequence encodes CAWSRDRVSEAFF.

The CDR3 sequence: CASSRTVSSKVPQHF. In DNA, the CDR3 is TGTGCCAGCAGCAGGACAGTATCCAGCAAAGTGCCCCAGCATTTT. The genes are TRBV27 and TRBJ1-5; possibly TRBD1 for D (6 bases). This CDR3 has 15 amino acids. V shed 6 bases and J shed 9 bases, with 21 bases lying between them. CDR1 and CDR2 from the germline V gene are MNHEY and SMNVEV (reference sequence).

The genes are TRBV2 and TRBJ2-2, with D possibly TRBD2 on 6 matching bases. CDR1 is SNHLY and CDR2 is FYNNEI in the germline V gene. The germline V and J ends were trimmed by 5 bases and 3 bases, with 19 bases remaining between them. The CDR3 has 17 residues. The CDR3 reads CASSPGLWRGDTGELFF. In nucleotides, the CDR3 is TGTGCCAGCAGTCCGGGTTTGTGGAGGGGCGACACCGGGGAGCTGTTTTTT.

The V gene is TRBV10-3, the J gene TRBJ2-3; 15 bases fit TRBD2. The CDR3 spans 18 residues. The V segment lost 10 bases and the J segment 5 bases; nucleotides outside the gene matches: 16. In germline, CDR1 is ENHRY, CDR2 SYGVKD. The DNA of the CDR3 is TGTGCCACCTCACTTGTGCGGACTAGCGGGGGGGCTAGAGATACGCAGTATTTT. It translates to CATSLVRTSGGARDTQYF.

This sequence joins TRBV5-1 and TRBJ1-2, with 7 positions matching TRBD1. The CDR3 runs to 15 residues. CDR1 is SGHRS, CDR2 YFSETQ, per germline. V shed 0 bases and J 0 bases; nucleotides not matched to a gene: 2. CDR3 loop: CASSLAQGANYGYTF. CDR3 nucleotides: TGCGCCAGCAGCTTGGCCCAGGGGGCTAACTATGGCTACACCTTC.

This chain uses TRBV10-3 with TRBJ2-3, with 13 bases fitting TRBD2. The ends lost 3 bases at V and 4 bases at J; junction bases unmatched: 4. The V gene's germline CDR1 is ENHRY and CDR2 SYGVKD. This CDR3 has 16 residues. The CDR3 loop is CAISDPTSGGADTQYF. The CDR3 nucleotides are TGTGCCATCAGTGACCCAACTAGCGGGGGGGCAGATACGCAGTATTTT.

The genes are TRBV12-3 or TRBV12-4 and TRBJ2-7; 10 bases are shared with TRBD1. Germline trimming cut 6 bases from V and 2 bases from J; bases unmatched to any gene: 1. The CDR3 has 13 residues. The chain's CDR3 is CASSGTGAYEQYF. CDR3 in DNA: TGTGCCAGCAGCGGGACAGGGGCCTACGAGCAGTACTTC.

The rearrangement links TRBV28 to TRBJ2-5, with D perhaps matching TRBD2 (6 bases). The V end was cut by 8 bases, the J end by 2 bases, with 15 bases between. This CDR3 has 14 amino acids. Germline V gene data show CDR1 as MDHEN and CDR2 as SYDVKM. CDR3 sequence: CASREVAEQETQYF. The CDR3 DNA sequence: TGTGCCAGCCGCGAGGTAGCGGAACAAGAGACCCAGTACTTC. Together with reference TRBV28 and TRBJ2-5, the CDR3 gives the full variable domain: DVKVTQSSRYLVKRTGEKVFLECVQDMDHENMFWYRQDPGLGLRLIYFSYDVKMKEKGDIPEGYSVSREKKERFSLILESASTNQTSMYLCASREVAEQETQYFGPGTRLLVL.

Turning to this clone: In this CDR3 the conserved last residue, phenylalanine or tryptophan, is missing, so a read error is likely. Because the CDR3's place on the DNA is in doubt, the DNA is left out and the CDR3 is given as listed by TCRdb. CDR3: CASRKGLAGAPFL. The chain has TRBV3-1 (or the pseudogene TRBV3-2) and TRBJ2-7; TRBD2 was called by the table and not checked on the DNA. Ends included, the CDR3 has 13 residues. The germline CDR1 and CDR2 sequences are LGHDT and YNNKEL (reference sequence).

The CDR3 DNA reads as TGTGCCAGCAGTCTGGGCGCAGCCTACGAGCAGTACTTC. Encoded protein: CASSLGAAYEQYF. The V and J genes are TRBV2 and TRBJ2-7; no reliable D call. Germline V CDR1 and CDR2: SNHLY, FYNNEI. Trimming cost V 5 bases and J 2 bases, with 10 bases left between them. This CDR3 is built from 13 residues.

V and J are TRBV5-6 and TRBJ1-4, with TRBD1 matching 9 bases. Germline values: CDR1 SGHDT, CDR2 YYEEEE. Unmatched junction bases numbered 4, after V lost 2 bases and J lost 5 bases. The CDR3 has 15 residues. The CDR3 reads CASSLGTGINEKLFF. DNA for the CDR3: TGTGCCAGCAGCTTAGGGACAGGGATAAATGAAAAACTGTTTTTT.

The rearrangement links TRBV7-2 to TRBJ2-3, with 10 bases that match TRBD2. The V gene end was trimmed by 5 bases and the J gene end by 3 bases; junction bases not matched to a gene: 5. CDR1 is SGHTA and CDR2 is FQGNSA in the germline V gene. The CDR3 sequence is 15 residues long. CDR3 DNA sequence: TGTGCCAGCAGCCACGGGACTAGCGCAACAGATACGCAGTATTTT. This translates into CASSHGTSATDTQYF.

This clone was counted once. The rearrangement joins TRBV28 to TRBJ1-3; 7 positions agree with TRBD1. CDR1 is MDHEN, CDR2 SYDVKM, per germline. J gave up 4 bases and V 6 bases, and 3 bases lay outside the gene matches. CDR3 length: 13 residues. The CDR3 region has the DNA TGTGCCAGCAGAAGACAGGGCGGAAACACCATATATTTT. Translated, it gives CASRRQGGNTIYF.

With regard to this clone: The same CDR3 arises from other DNA sequences in this sample as well. The chain carries TRBV6-1 and TRBJ1-2, with 7 positions matching TRBD1. There are 13 residues in the CDR3. CDR1 is MNHNS, CDR2 SASEGT, per germline. Trimming removed 5 bases from V and 2 bases from J; junction bases left unmatched: 2. CDR3 region: CASSQTGNYGYTF. The CDR3 DNA reads as TGTGCCAGCAGTCAGACAGGGAACTATGGCTACACCTTC.

The genes are TRBV27 and TRBJ2-7; a weak D match, TRBD2 (5 bases). CDR1 is MNHEY, CDR2 SMNVEV, per germline (reference sequence). With 8 bases removed from V and 0 bases from J, the gap between germline ends came to 11 bases. CDR3 length: 13 amino acids. DNA of the CDR3: TGTGCCAGCTCGGACTTTGACTCCTACGAGCAGTACTTC. It encodes CASSDFDSYEQYF.

This rearrangement joins TRBV5-5 to TRBJ2-3; D ambiguous. CDR1 is SGHKS and CDR2 is YYEKEE in the germline V gene (reference sequence). The CDR3 contains 12 residues. Deletions cut 1 base from V and 4 bases from J, with 4 bases between. DNA for the CDR3: TGTGCCAGCAGCTTGAGCGCAGATACGCAGTATTTT. It codes for CASSLSADTQYF.